These 19 T cell receptor beta chains came from one sample sequenced in a study of blood T cell repertoires in COVID-19 (TCRdb year 2020). Library preparation was by the immunoSEQ multiplex PCR assay. The immuneACCESS repertoire file appears here via TCRdb, limited to in-frame rearrangements. These files lack a portion of the clones; in checked studies, under half of the deficit traces to unresolved V genes, and the cause of the others is not known. In this sample the table shows approximately 90,000 clones, about 83% of which occur a single time. Roughly 50% of the sample is in the top ten clones. Specimen: peripheral blood. All receptors derive from a human donor in a cohort sampled during active COVID-19.

Of note for this clone: One junction end disagrees with the germline gene, perhaps due to a read error. This chain joins TRBV7-7 and TRBJ2-1, with D perhaps matching TRBD1 (6 bases). In germline, CDR1 is SSHAT, CDR2 FNYEAQ (reference sequence). This CDR3 has 14 amino acids. The CDR3 sequence is CASSLSGHLNEQFF. In nucleotides, the CDR3 is TGTGCTAGCAGCTTATCGGGACACCTCAATGAGCAGTTCTTC.

This chain links TRBV5-1 with TRBJ2-1, with 10 bases identical to TRBD2. Germline V lookup: CDR1 SGHRS, CDR2 YFSETQ. The V gene end was trimmed by 4 bases and the J gene end by 5 bases; junction bases not matched to a gene: 6. This CDR3 comprises 15 residues. DNA for the CDR3: TGCGCCAGCAGCCCTGGACTAGCGGCTCACAATGAGCAGTTCTTC. Translation gives CASSPGLAAHNEQFF. The full variable domain, with the rest looked up from reference TRBV5-1 and TRBJ2-1, is KAGVTQTPRYLIKTRGQQVTLSCSPISGHRSVSWYQQTPGQGLQFLFEYFSETQRNKGNFPGRFSGRQFSNSRSEMNVSTLELGDSALYLCASSPGLAAHNEQFFGPGTRLTVL.

The chain is built from TRBV18 and TRBJ1-2, with D perhaps matching TRBD1 (6 bases). Germline loops: CDR1 KGHSH, CDR2 LQKENI. The CDR3 runs to 14 residues. V shed 3 bases and J shed 7 bases, with 15 bases lying between them. CDR3 protein: CASSPKGESGGYTF. The CDR3 bases are TGTGCCAGCTCACCGAAGGGGGAGTCGGGTGGCTACACCTTC. Combining the CDR3 with reference TRBV18 and TRBJ1-2 gives the whole variable domain NAGVMQNPRHLVRRRGQEARLRCSPMKGHSHVYWYRQLPEEGLKFMVYLQKENIIDESGMPKERFSAEFPKEGPSILRIQQVVRGDSAAYFCASSPKGESGGYTFGSGTRLTVV.

The rearrangement links TRBV5-1 to TRBJ2-1, with TRBD1 as a possible D gene (5 bases). The ends were cut back, 2 bases at V and 5 bases at J, with 14 bases in the middle. CDR1 SGHRS and CDR2 YFSETQ come from the germline V gene. CDR3 size: 15 residues. In DNA form, the CDR3 reads TGCGCCAGCAGCTTACAGCAACAGGTGAACAATGAGCAGTTCTTC. Its protein product is CASSLQQQVNNEQFF. The full variable domain, with the rest looked up from reference TRBV5-1 and TRBJ2-1, is KAGVTQTPRYLIKTRGQQVTLSCSPISGHRSVSWYQQTPGQGLQFLFEYFSETQRNKGNFPGRFSGRQFSNSRSEMNVSTLELGDSALYLCASSLQQQVNNEQFFGPGTRLTVL.

The chain employs TRBV2 and TRBJ2-2, with TRBD2 matching over 10 bases. The CDR3 consists of 15 residues. V lost 4 bases to trimming and J lost 1 base; unmatched junction nucleotides: 0. Germline V CDR1 and CDR2: SNHLY, FYNNEI. CDR3 sequence (DNA): TGTGCCAGCAGTGGGACTAGCGGGAACACCGGGGAGCTGTTTTTT. It encodes CASSGTSGNTGELFF.

The chain is built from TRBV9 and TRBJ1-4; TRBD1 aligns across 7 bases. With V trimmed by 3 bases and J by 2 bases, 4 bases remained unmatched. The length of the CDR3 is 15 residues. Germline V gene data show CDR1 as SGDLS and CDR2 as YYNGEE. CDR3 amino acids: CASSAQGLTNEKLFF. For the CDR3, the DNA is TGTGCCAGCAGCGCACAGGGGTTGACTAATGAAAAACTGTTTTTT.

This clone occurred a few times. The rearrangement uses TRBV6-1 and TRBJ1-5, with D uncertain. Germline V gene data show CDR1 as MNHNS and CDR2 as SASEGT. Trimming left V 2 bases short and J 5 bases short, with 22 bases between. This CDR3 spans 18 amino acids. CDR3 amino acids: CASSEYFSTGTRDQPQHF. As DNA, the CDR3 is TGTGCCAGCAGTGAATATTTCTCCACCGGTACGCGAGATCAGCCCCAGCATTTT.

This chain connects TRBV2 to TRBJ2-5; D unclear. V lost 6 bases to trimming and J lost 5 bases, with 10 bases between them. The CDR3 length is 12 residues. CDR1 and CDR2 (germline): SNHLY, FYNNEI. As DNA, the CDR3 is TGTGCCAGCAGAGAGATCGGGGAGACCCAGTACTTC. This encodes CASREIGETQYF.

The chain employs TRBV10-1 and TRBJ2-3, with 10 nucleotides matching TRBD2. J lost 8 bases, V lost 2 bases, and 13 bases had no gene match. Germline lookup yields CDR1 WNHNN and CDR2 SYGVQD (reference sequence). The CDR3 extends over 17 amino acids. CDR3 in DNA: TGCGCCAGCAGTGAGGACGGGAGACTAGCGGGTATCTCTACGCAGTATTTT. It is translated as CASSEDGRLAGISTQYF.

The V gene is TRBV3-1 (or the pseudogene TRBV3-2), the J gene TRBJ2-1; D unclear. This CDR3 region has 13 residues. In germline, CDR1 is LGHDT, CDR2 YNNKEL (reference sequence). The V and J ends lost 5 bases and 10 bases respectively, with 15 bases between them. The CDR3 nucleotides read TGTGCCAGCAGCGGTCAGCTAGGTGAGGAGCAGTTCTTC. This codes for CASSGQLGEEQFF.

In this sample, this clone turned up once. The chain has TRBV24-1 and TRBJ2-3; D call uncertain. This CDR3 region has 13 residues. CDR1 and CDR2 (germline): KGHDR, SFDVKD. V was shortened by 1 base and J by 6 bases, with 7 bases between the two germline ends. In DNA form, the CDR3 reads TGTGCCACCAGTGATTTCGCCGGGGATACGCAGTATTTT. It is translated as CATSDFAGDTQYF.

The gene calls are TRBV12-3 or TRBV12-4 and TRBJ1-2; TRBD1 is a possible D gene (6 bases). The CDR3 sequence is 12 residues long. Trimming pared 3 bases from V and 6 bases from J, leaving 8 bases between. The CDR3 here is CASSFAGDGYTF. CDR3 nucleotide sequence: TGTGCCAGCAGTTTTGCAGGGGATGGCTACACCTTC.

The gene calls are TRBV18 and TRBJ2-4, with TRBD2 matching over 10 bases. The CDR3 runs 14 residues. J gave up 9 bases and V 3 bases, and 5 bases lay outside the gene matches. Germline loops: CDR1 KGHSH, CDR2 LQKENI. The CDR3 here is CASSPPSGSSIQYF. DNA of the CDR3: TGTGCCAGCTCACCGCCTAGCGGGAGTAGCATTCAGTACTTC.

This clone was seen only a few times. The chain has TRBV19 and TRBJ2-7, with 10 bases identical to TRBD1. Losses at the gene ends were 4 bases for V and 6 bases for J; bases not matched to a gene: 15. This CDR3 has 17 residues. CDR1 and CDR2 (germline): LNHDA, SQIVND (reference sequence). The DNA for the CDR3 is TGTGCCAGTAGTAACTACCCCCAGGGACAGGGGTTTTCCGAGCAGTACTTC. Amino acid sequence: CASSNYPQGQGFSEQYF.

The chain employs TRBV5-6 and TRBJ1-2; D is perhaps TRBD1 (5 bases). From germline, CDR1 is SGHDT and CDR2 YYEEEE. The CDR3 is 14 residues long. Trimming removed 3 bases from V and 8 bases from J, with 17 bases in between. The CDR3 protein is CASSWDGTAAGYTF. The CDR3 DNA reads as TGTGCCAGCAGCTGGGACGGGACTGCGGCAGGCTACACCTTC.

The V gene is TRBV4-3, the J gene TRBJ2-3; tentatively, D is TRBD1 (5 bases). Trimming cost V 0 bases and J 5 bases, with 9 bases left between them. The CDR3 runs 14 residues. Germline V gene lookup returns CDR1 LGHNA and CDR2 YSLEER. CDR3 amino acids: CASSQESRGDTQYF. CDR3 coding DNA: TGCGCCAGCAGCCAAGAGTCTAGGGGAGATACGCAGTATTTT.

This chain uses TRBV9 with TRBJ2-1, with TRBD2 as a possible D gene (6 bases). The CDR3 has 15 residues. CDR1 is SGDLS and CDR2 is YYNGEE in the germline V gene. The V end lost 0 bases, the J end lost 4 bases, and 11 bases lay between the germline ends. In DNA, the CDR3 is TGTGCCAGCAGCGTAGGGATAGCGGCTTACAATGAGCAGTTCTTC. It translates to CASSVGIAAYNEQFF. The full variable domain, in which reference TRBV9 and TRBJ2-1 provide the parts outside the CDR3, is DSGVTQTPKHLITATGQRVTLRCSPRSGDLSVYWYQQSLDQGLQFLIQYYNGEERAKGNILERFSAQQFPDLHSELNLSSLELGDSALYFCASSVGIAAYNEQFFGPGTRLTVL.

CDR3 sequence reads: CAWSPAGLTDTQYF. The CDR3 nucleotides read TGTGCCTGGAGTCCAGCGGGGCTCACAGATACGCAGTATTTT. The rearrangement uses TRBV30 and TRBJ2-3, with 7 bases matching TRBD2. With V trimmed by 2 bases and J by 2 bases, 4 bases remained unmatched. This CDR3 region has 14 residues. Germline-derived CDR1 and CDR2 are GTSNPN and SVGIG (reference sequence). The full variable domain, with the rest looked up from reference TRBV30 and TRBJ2-3, is SQTIHQWPATLVQPVGSPLSLECTVEGTSNPNLYWYRQAAGRGLQLLFYSVGIGQISSEVPQNLSASRPQDRQFILSSKKLLLSDSGFYLCAWSPAGLTDTQYFGPGTRLTVL.

This clone occurred a few times. The J gene is TRBJ2-1, the V gene TRBV27; 8 bases line up with TRBD1. Germline CDR1 reads MNHEY; CDR2 reads SMNVEV (reference sequence). The length of the CDR3 is 14 residues. V shed 11 bases and J 4 bases; nucleotides not matched to a gene: 10. CDR3 residues: CASSRGPPYNEQFF. The CDR3 bases are TGTGCCTCGAGCAGGGGGCCGCCATACAATGAGCAGTTCTTC.